Each of the 4 T cell receptor beta chains below was sequenced from the same sample in a study of blood T cell repertoires in COVID-19. The table came from immunoSEQ multiplex PCR; TCRdb's copy has only in-frame clones and leaves some out. Of 370,000 or so clones in the sample, more than 75% were seen once. Material for sequencing was peripheral blood. These receptors were taken from a human donor with acute or convalescent COVID-19. The donor label of this sample is uncertain.

The chain uses TRBV25-1 and TRBJ1-6; D is uncertain. The CDR3 contains 12 residues. Germline values: CDR1 MGHDK, CDR2 SYGVNS. Between the trimmed V and J ends, which lost 0 bases and 12 bases, there was a span of 6 bases. The CDR3 loop reads CASSEYRGPLHF. As DNA, the CDR3 is TGTGCCAGCAGTGAATATCGCGGACCCCTCCACTTT.

DNA for the CDR3: TGTGCCAGCAGTCCCCCTCAGGGATCTGGCTACACCTTC. Protein: CASSPPQGSGYTF. The chain carries TRBV12-3 or TRBV12-4 and TRBJ1-2; weak D call: TRBD1 (5 bases). V lost 5 bases to trimming and J lost 7 bases, with 14 bases between them. This CDR3 comprises 13 residues.

The CDR3 is CASSFLTNEQYF. In DNA, the CDR3 is TGTGCCAGCAGCTTTCTAACGAACGAGCAGTACTTC. The chain links TRBV7-8 to TRBJ2-7; D is unresolved. Germline V gene lookup returns CDR1 SGHVS and CDR2 FQNEAQ. The CDR3 totals 12 residues. Trimming took 3 bases from V and 5 from J, leaving 8 bases between them. Full variable domain (missing parts from reference TRBV7-8 and TRBJ2-7): GAGVSQSPRYKVAKRGQDVALRCDPISGHVSLFWYQQALGQGPEFLTYFQNEAQLDKSGLPSDRFFAERPEGSVSTLKIQRTQQEDSAVYLCASSFLTNEQYFGPGTRLTVT.

The rearrangement joins TRBV11-3 to TRBJ2-7; D remains ambiguous. The CDR3 sequence is 16 residues long. Trimming cost V 4 bases and J 0 bases, with 16 bases left between them. The germline V gene encodes CDR1 SGHNT and CDR2 YENEEA. The CDR3 DNA reads as TGTGCCAGCAGCTCTCCCACGACCTGGAGCTCCTACGAGCAGTACTTC. It translates to CASSSPTTWSSYEQYF.